The entry below gives a single T cell receptor (beta chain) sequence along with its context. Its matching antigen is unknown. V lost 10 bases and J lost 2; bases outside the gene matches: 5. Germline loops: CDR1 MDHEN, CDR2 SYDVKM. CDR3 length: 12 residues. This record comes from a study of cytomegalovirus exposure and HLA in healthy donors. Study-level background: Per a later analysis, the approximately 690 first-cohort and 120 or so validation repertoires shared one platform. Findings of the study overall: The study flagged some 170 TCR beta chains as cytomegalovirus-associated. According to a later analysis, TCR clusters from the first cohort tended to co-occur in the 120 or so validation repertoires.

The repertoire was sequenced with immunoSEQ multiplex PCR; TCRdb's copy has only in-frame clones and lacks some. The sample comprises tens of thousands of clones, 90% to 95% of which are singletons, and approximately 3.4% rests with the top ten. The donors were members of the validation cohort, which comprised about 120 subjects and was separate from the first cohort of around 700 subjects. The TCR originated in a man between 18 and 29 years old in good health and CMV-seronegative. The sequenced sample was PBMCs. The V call is TRBV28, the J call TRBJ2-7; 7 bases match TRBD2. The CDR3 DNA follows: TGTGCCACCGAGGGGAGGGCCTACGAGCAGTACTTC. It codes for CATEGRAYEQYF.